This entry is about one T cell receptor (beta chain). Germline loops: CDR1 SGHRS, CDR2 YFSETQ. CDR3 length: 15 residues. V lost 3 bases, J lost 1 base, and 4 bases stayed unmatched. This specimen comes from a study of blood T cells in healthy people across ages. A second PCR of roughly 6 to 12 cycles used a sample-barcoded 5' primer and a J-beta primer mix. TCRdb reprocessed the 5' RACE reads with MiXCR, giving one entry per CDR3 protein. The repertoire holds 900,000 to 950,000 distinct CDR3 sequences, with 25% to 30% as singletons. Per-sample PBMC isolation yielded at least 7 million cells. These data also featured in a second study, about T cells of mothers and their children. Per that paper: At a sensitivity of around 100 clones per million clonotypes, no persistent microchimeric T cell clones appeared.

This sequence was found in a woman between 35 and 50 years old in good health. The genes are TRBV5-1 and TRBJ2-5; 9 bases are a match to TRBD1. Sequencing input: blood. CDR3 nucleotide sequence: TGCGCCAGCAGCTCGGGGACAGGGCGCCAAGAGACCCAGTACTTC. It specifies CASSSGTGRQETQYF.